This is a list of T cell receptor beta chains from one sample in a study of control samples from healthy donors and cancer patients. Measured with immunoSEQ multiplex PCR; TCRdb has only the in-frame clones, and not every one. The sample contains some 95,000 clones, about 86% of which appear only once. Sample: blood. The receptors originated from a man aged 30 to 39 in good health. Both conserved end residues are part of each CDR3. Fields, in order: J gene, V gene, D gene, CDR3 length, clone size, CDR3 DNA, CDR3 protein. A D gene is named only where the DNA matches it firmly. Clone size is not always given. Where it is, it says once, few, many or a class for expanded clones.

TRBJ1-4 TRBV24-1 NA 17 NA TGTGCCACCAGCCCGAATCAGAAAGCCACAACTAATGAAAAACTGTTTTTT CATSPNQKATTNEKLFF
TRBJ1-3 TRBV4-1 TRBD1 15 NA TGCGCCAGCAGCCCTCAGACAGGGGCTGGAAACACCATATATTTT CASSPQTGAGNTIYF
TRBJ2-7 TRBV27 TRBD1 14 NA TGTGCCAGCAGCAGACAGGGTAGCTCCTACGAGCAGTACTTC CASSRQGSSYEQYF
TRBJ1-6 TRBV14 NA 13 NA TGTGCCAGCAGCCGGGGAGGGACCTCACCCCTCCACTTT CASSRGGTSPLHF
TRBJ2-1 TRBV2 TRBD2 14 NA TGTGCCAGCAGCGGACTAGCGGGCTACAATGAGCAGTTCTTC CASSGLAGYNEQFF
TRBJ2-7 TRBV5-5 TRBD1 17 NA TGTGCCAGCAGCTTGGGGGCGATCGGACAGGGGGCGGTCGAGCAGTACTTC CASSLGAIGQGAVEQYF
TRBJ1-2 TRBV15 NA 17 NA TGTGCCACCAGCAGAGATCAAGGCGTGGGGGCTAACTATGGCTACACCTTC CATSRDQGVGANYGYTF
TRBJ1-1 TRBV5-1 NA 14 NA TGCGCCAGCAGACAAGTTTATCGGGGCAATGAAGCTTTCTTT CASRQVYRGNEAFF
TRBJ1-1 TRBV28 NA 14 NA TGTGCCAGCAGTTTAGGGTCAGGGTACACTGAAGCTTTCTTT CASSLGSGYTEAFF
TRBJ2-7 TRBV11-2 TRBD1 18 NA TGTGCCAGCAGCCCAGGGGGCACAAGCGCCCCCCACTCCTACGAGCAGTACTTC CASSPGGTSAPHSYEQYF
TRBJ2-6 TRBV27 NA 19 NA TGTGCCAGCAGTCTCCGGGGAGAAGATTCATTAACTGGGGCCAACGTCCTGACTTTC CASSLRGEDSLTGANVLTF
TRBJ2-1 TRBV6-5 TRBD1 16 few TGTGCCAGCAGTTGCCCGGGACAGGCTACCCAAAATGAGCAGTTCTTC CASSCPGQATQNEQFF
TRBJ1-2 TRBV30 NA 12 NA TGTGCCTGGACCCGCGACTCCGAGCCCTACACCTTC CAWTRDSEPYTF
TRBJ2-7 TRBV27 NA 15 NA TGTGCCAGCAGCCAAGAGGCAGGGGCGGTCTACGAGCAGTACTTC CASSQEAGAVYEQYF
TRBJ2-3 TRBV18 TRBD1 15 NA TGTGCCAGCTCACGGGACAGGGGGGCCCTGGATACGCAGTATTTT CASSRDRGALDTQYF
TRBJ1-1 TRBV19 NA 12 NA TGTGCCAGTAGTACAGGGAATACTGAAGCTTTCTTT CASSTGNTEAFF
TRBJ1-5 TRBV5-1 TRBD1 15 NA TGCGCCAGCAGCTGGTCCGGGACAGGGCTGGAGCCCCAGCATTTT CASSWSGTGLEPQHF
TRBJ2-7 TRBV28 NA 16 NA TGTGCCAGCAGTTTTGGGTCTGGGACTGCCCGCTACGAGCAGTACTTC CASSFGSGTARYEQYF
TRBJ1-5 TRBV24-1 NA 12 NA TGTGCCACTGGGGATAGCAATCAGCCCCAGCATTTT CATGDSNQPQHF
TRBJ2-7 TRBV3-1/TRBV3-2 TRBD2 16 once TGTGCCAGCAGCCCGACTAGCGGGAGGGGGCCCAACGAGCAGTACTTC CASSPTSGRGPNEQYF
TRBJ2-7 TRBV6-2/TRBV6-3 NA 13 NA TGTGCCAGCAGTTACCGGGACTCTGGGGAGCAGTACTTC CASSYRDSGEQYF
TRBJ2-7 TRBV19 NA 13 NA TGTGCCAGTGCGTCCCGGAACTCCTACGAGCAGTACTTC CASASRNSYEQYF
TRBJ1-2 TRBV4-2 NA 12 NA TGTGCCAGCAGCCAAGATAACTATGGCTACACCTTC CASSQDNYGYTF
TRBJ2-5 TRBV7-4 TRBD1 16 NA TGTGCCAGCAGCGCCGACTTGACAGGGACGAGGGAGACCCAGTACTTC CASSADLTGTRETQYF
TRBJ1-1 TRBV14 NA 13 few TGTGCCAGCAGCCAAGTGGTGAACACTGAAGCTTTCTTT CASSQVVNTEAFF
TRBJ2-1 TRBV6-6 TRBD1 14 NA TGTGCCAGCAGTAGTACAGGGGGGAACAATGAGCAGTTCTTC CASSSTGGNNEQFF
TRBJ1-6 TRBV7-2 NA 14 NA TGTGCCAGCAGCTTACAGGGGTTGTTTTCACCCCTCCACTTT CASSLQGLFSPLHF
TRBJ1-2 TRBV3-1/TRBV3-2 NA 13 NA TGTGCCAGCAGCCAAGTGGCCTCTTATGGCTACACCTTC CASSQVASYGYTF
TRBJ2-1 TRBV3-1/TRBV3-2 NA 11 NA TGTGCCAGCAGCCAATTGGGTGAGCAGTTCTTC CASSQLGEQFF
TRBJ2-7 TRBV6-5 NA 15 NA TGTGCCAGCAGACCGGGATCCTCGCCAGATCGCGAGCAGTACTTC CASRPGSSPDREQYF
TRBJ2-3 TRBV21-1 NA 14 NA TGTGCCAGCAGCAATAAGGTGAGCACAGATACGCAGTATTTT CASSNKVSTDTQYF
TRBJ1-1 TRBV19 NA 17 NA TGTGCCAGTTCGACCCGGACAGCCACCAAAATGAACACTGAAGCTTTCTTT CASSTRTATKMNTEAFF
TRBJ2-3 TRBV4-3 NA 18 NA TGCGCCAGCAGCCAAGAGCCAGTAACTTCTACTAGCACAGATACGCAGTATTTT CASSQEPVTSTSTDTQYF
TRBJ1-2 TRBV7-9 TRBD1 16 NA TGTGCCAGCAGCCCGAGAGACAGGGGGCAAGACTATGGCTACACCTTC CASSPRDRGQDYGYTF
TRBJ2-1 TRBV9 NA 14 few TGTGCCAGCAGCGTAGGGGGAACTCATGGCAAGCAGTTCTTC CASSVGGTHGKQFF
TRBJ1-5 TRBV24-1 NA 12 NA TGTGCCACCAGTGATTTAAATCAGCCCCAGCATTTT CATSDLNQPQHF
TRBJ2-2 TRBV7-8 NA 21 NA TGTGCCAGCAACTACAATCCTCGGATTGGGGGCAGGGACAAAACCACCGGGGAGCTGTTTTTT CASNYNPRIGGRDKTTGELFF
TRBJ1-5 TRBV9 NA 15 NA TGTGCCAGCAGCGTAGGTCTCGGGACGGAACAGCCCCAGCATTTT CASSVGLGTEQPQHF
TRBJ1-2 TRBV5-4 NA 13 NA TGTGCCAGCCATGGCCCTGAGGACTATGGCTACACCTTC CASHGPEDYGYTF
TRBJ2-1 TRBV5-1 TRBD1 15 NA TGCGCCAGCAGCTCAGCACTGACAGGGGGCAGGGAGCAGTTCTTC CASSSALTGGREQFF
TRBJ1-1 TRBV19 NA 13 few TGTGCCAGTAGTACGACACCGAACACTGAAGCTTTCTTT CASSTTPNTEAFF
TRBJ1-2 TRBV10-2 NA 16 few TGCGCCAGCAGTGAAGTCAGGCAAACAACTAACTATGGCTACACCTTC CASSEVRQTTNYGYTF
TRBJ1-5 TRBV24-1 NA 14 NA TGTGCCACCAGTGGGGGGGGCTCGTATCAGCCCCAGCATTTT CATSGGGSYQPQHF